This TCR beta chain was documented in a study of OX40 agonist ivuxolimab in advanced cancers. TCRdb keeps only in-frame clones here, not all; method: immunoSEQ multiplex PCR. The table has around 31,000 clones, approximately 91% seen once. The CDR3 sequence is 12 residues long. Germline CDR1 SGHAT, CDR2 FQNNGV. The V and J ends lost 7 bases and 0 bases respectively, with 7 bases between them. The V and J genes are TRBV11-2 and TRBJ2-7; D is unresolved. The sample here was CD4+ or CD8+ T cells sorted from blood, taken in a trial of the OX40 agonist ivuxolimab. This clonotype was obtained from an adult with an advanced solid tumor such as melanoma, head and neck, liver or kidney cancer. The CDR3 loop reads CASNSSSYEQYF. The CDR3 bases are TGTGCCAGCAACAGTAGCTCCTACGAGCAGTACTTC.